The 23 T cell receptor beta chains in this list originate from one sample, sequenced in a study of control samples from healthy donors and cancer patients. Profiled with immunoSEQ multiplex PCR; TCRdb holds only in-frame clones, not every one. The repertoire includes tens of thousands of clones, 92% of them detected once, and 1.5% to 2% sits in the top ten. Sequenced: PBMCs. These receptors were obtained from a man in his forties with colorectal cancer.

As DNA, the CDR3 is TGTGCCAGCAGGCTAACTAGCGGGACATTCACAGATACGCAGTATTTT. This gives the protein CASRLTSGTFTDTQYF. The genes are TRBV27 and TRBJ2-3; 10 bases are a match to TRBD2. V was pared by 6 bases and J by 2 bases, with 8 bases of the junction left unmatched. Looked up from germline, CDR1 is MNHEY and CDR2 is SMNVEV (reference sequence). This CDR3 spans 16 amino acids.

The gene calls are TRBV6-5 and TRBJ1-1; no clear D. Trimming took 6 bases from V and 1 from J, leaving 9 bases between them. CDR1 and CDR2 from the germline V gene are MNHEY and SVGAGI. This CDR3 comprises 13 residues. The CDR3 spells CASSLIRNTEAFF. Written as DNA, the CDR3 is TGTGCCAGCAGCCTTATTAGGAACACTGAAGCTTTCTTT.

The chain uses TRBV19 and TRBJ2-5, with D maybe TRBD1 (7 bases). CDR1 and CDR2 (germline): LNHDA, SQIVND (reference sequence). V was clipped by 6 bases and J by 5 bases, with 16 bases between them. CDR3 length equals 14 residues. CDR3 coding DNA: TGTGCCAGTAGAGAGCAGGGGGGTCGGGAGACCCAGTACTTC. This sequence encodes CASREQGGRETQYF. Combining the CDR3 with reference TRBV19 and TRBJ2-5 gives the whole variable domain DGGITQSPKYLFRKEGQNVTLSCEQNLNHDAMYWYRQDPGQGLRLIYYSQIVNDFQKGDIAEGYSVSREKKESFPLTVTSAQKNPTAFYLCASREQGGRETQYFGPGTRLLVL.

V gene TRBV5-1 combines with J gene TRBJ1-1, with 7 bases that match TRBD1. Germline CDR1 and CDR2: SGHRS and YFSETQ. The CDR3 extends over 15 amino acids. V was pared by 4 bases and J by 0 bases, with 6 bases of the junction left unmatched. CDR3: CASSRDRSMNTEAFF. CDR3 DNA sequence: TGCGCCAGCAGCCGGGACAGATCGATGAACACTGAAGCTTTCTTT.

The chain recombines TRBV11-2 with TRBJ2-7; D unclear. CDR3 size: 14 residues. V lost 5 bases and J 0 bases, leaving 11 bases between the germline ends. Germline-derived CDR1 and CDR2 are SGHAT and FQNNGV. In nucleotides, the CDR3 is TGTGCCAGCAGCCCAGAAACTATCTCCTACGAGCAGTACTTC. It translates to CASSPETISYEQYF.

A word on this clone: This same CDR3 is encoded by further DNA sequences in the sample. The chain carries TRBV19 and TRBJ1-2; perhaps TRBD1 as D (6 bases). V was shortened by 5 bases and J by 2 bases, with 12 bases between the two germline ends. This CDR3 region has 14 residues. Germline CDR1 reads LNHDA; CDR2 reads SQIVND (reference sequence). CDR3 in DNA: TGTGCCAGTAGTCCCCAGGGGCAGAACTATGGCTACACCTTC. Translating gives CASSPQGQNYGYTF.

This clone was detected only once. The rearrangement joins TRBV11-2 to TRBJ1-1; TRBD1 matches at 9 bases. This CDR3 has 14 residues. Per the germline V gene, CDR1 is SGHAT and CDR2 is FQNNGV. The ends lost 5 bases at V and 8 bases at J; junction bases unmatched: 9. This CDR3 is CASSPGTGPWEAFF. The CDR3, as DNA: TGTGCCAGCAGCCCCGGGACAGGGCCTTGGGAAGCTTTCTTT.

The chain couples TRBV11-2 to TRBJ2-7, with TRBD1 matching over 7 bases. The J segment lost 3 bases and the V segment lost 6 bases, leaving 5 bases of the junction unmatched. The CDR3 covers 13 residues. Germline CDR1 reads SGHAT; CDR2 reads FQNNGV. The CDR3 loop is CASRTGTVYEQYF. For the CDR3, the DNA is TGTGCCAGCAGAACCGGGACAGTCTACGAGCAGTACTTC. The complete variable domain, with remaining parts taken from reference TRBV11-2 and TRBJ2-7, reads EAGVAQSPRYKIIEKRQSVAFWCNPISGHATLYWYQQILGQGPKLLIQFQNNGVVDDSQLPKDRFSAERLKGVDSTLKIQPAKLEDSAVYLCASRTGTVYEQYFGPGTRLTVT.

The CDR3 DNA reads TGTGCCAGCAGCCAAGCTCGCAGGGATGAGCAGTTCTTC. This encodes CASSQARRDEQFF. This rearrangement joins TRBV3-1 (or the pseudogene TRBV3-2) to TRBJ2-1; maybe TRBD1 (5 bases). The germline V gene has CDR1 LGHDT and CDR2 YNNKEL (reference sequence). V gave up 1 base and J gave up 8 bases, with 9 bases separating them. There are 13 residues in the CDR3.

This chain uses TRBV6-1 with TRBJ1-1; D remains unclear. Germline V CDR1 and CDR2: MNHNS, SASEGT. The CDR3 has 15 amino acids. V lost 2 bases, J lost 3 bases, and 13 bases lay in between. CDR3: CASSEHLGLDTEAFF. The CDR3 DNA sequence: TGTGCCAGCAGTGAACATTTGGGTCTGGACACTGAAGCTTTCTTT.

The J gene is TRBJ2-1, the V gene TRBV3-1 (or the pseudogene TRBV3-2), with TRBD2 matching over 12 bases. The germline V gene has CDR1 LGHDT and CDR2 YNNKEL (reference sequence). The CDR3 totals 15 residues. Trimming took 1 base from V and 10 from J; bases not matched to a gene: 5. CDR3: CASSQGLAGAGEQFF. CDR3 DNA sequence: TGTGCCAGCAGCCAAGGACTAGCGGGGGCGGGGGAGCAGTTCTTC.

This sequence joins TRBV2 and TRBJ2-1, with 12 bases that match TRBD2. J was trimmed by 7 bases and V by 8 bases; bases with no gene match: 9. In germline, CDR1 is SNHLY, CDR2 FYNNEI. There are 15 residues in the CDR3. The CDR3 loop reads CASRQRTSGENEQFF. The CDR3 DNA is TGTGCCAGCCGGCAGCGGACTAGCGGGGAGAATGAGCAGTTCTTC.

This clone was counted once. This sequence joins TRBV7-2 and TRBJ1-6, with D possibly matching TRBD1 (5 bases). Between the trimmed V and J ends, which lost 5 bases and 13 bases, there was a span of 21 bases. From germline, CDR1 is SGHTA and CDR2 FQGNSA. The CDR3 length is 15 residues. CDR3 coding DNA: TGTGCCAGCAGCCCTGATTTCGGGGCCTCAGCCCCCCTCCACTTT. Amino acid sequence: CASSPDFGASAPLHF.

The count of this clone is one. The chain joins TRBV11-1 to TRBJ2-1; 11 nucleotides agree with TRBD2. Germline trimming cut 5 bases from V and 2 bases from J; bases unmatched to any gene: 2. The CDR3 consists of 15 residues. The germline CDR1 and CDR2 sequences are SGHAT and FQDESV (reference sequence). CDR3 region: CASSVSGGAYNEQFF. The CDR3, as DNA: TGTGCCAGCAGCGTTAGCGGGGGGGCCTACAATGAGCAGTTCTTC.

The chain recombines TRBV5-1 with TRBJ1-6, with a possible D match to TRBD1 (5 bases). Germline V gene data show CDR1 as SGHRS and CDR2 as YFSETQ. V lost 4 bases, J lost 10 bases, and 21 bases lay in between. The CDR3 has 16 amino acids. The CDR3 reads CASSPGAGVTGSPLHF. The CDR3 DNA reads TGCGCCAGCAGCCCCGGGGCGGGGGTCACGGGATCACCCCTCCACTTT.

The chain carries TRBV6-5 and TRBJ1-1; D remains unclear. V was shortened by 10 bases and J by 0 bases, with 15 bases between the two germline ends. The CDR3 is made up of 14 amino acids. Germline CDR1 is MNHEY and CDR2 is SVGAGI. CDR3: CATLPPSMNTEAFF. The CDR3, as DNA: TGTGCCACCCTCCCCCCTTCCATGAACACTGAAGCTTTCTTT.

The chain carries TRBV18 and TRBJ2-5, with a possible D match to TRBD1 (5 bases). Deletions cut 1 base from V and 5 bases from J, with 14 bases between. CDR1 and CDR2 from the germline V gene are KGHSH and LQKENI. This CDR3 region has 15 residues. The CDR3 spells CASSPLIGRVETQYF. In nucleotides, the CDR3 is TGTGCCAGCTCACCACTGATAGGCAGGGTGGAGACCCAGTACTTC. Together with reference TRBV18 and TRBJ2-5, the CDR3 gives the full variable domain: NAGVMQNPRHLVRRRGQEARLRCSPMKGHSHVYWYRQLPEEGLKFMVYLQKENIIDESGMPKERFSAEFPKEGPSILRIQQVVRGDSAAYFCASSPLIGRVETQYFGPGTRLLVL.

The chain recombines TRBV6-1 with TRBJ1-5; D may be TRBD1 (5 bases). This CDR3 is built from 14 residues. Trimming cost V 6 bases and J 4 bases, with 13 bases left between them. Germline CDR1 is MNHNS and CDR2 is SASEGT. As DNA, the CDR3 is TGTGCCAGCAGCCTGGGGGGGTCAAATCAGCCCCAGCATTTT. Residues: CASSLGGSNQPQHF.

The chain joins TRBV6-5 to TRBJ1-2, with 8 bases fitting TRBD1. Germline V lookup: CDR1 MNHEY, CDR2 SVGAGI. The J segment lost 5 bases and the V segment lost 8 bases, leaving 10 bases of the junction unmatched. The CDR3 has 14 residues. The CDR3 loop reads CASGTGTGDYGYTF. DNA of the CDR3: TGTGCCAGCGGAACCGGGACAGGCGATTATGGCTACACCTTC.

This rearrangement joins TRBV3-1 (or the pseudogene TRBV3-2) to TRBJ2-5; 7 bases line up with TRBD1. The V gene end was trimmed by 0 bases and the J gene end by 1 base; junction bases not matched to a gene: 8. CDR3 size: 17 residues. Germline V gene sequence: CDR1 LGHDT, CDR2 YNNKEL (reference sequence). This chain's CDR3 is CASSQERTGRVQETQYF. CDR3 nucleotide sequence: TGTGCCAGCAGCCAAGAGAGGACAGGTAGGGTCCAAGAGACCCAGTACTTC.

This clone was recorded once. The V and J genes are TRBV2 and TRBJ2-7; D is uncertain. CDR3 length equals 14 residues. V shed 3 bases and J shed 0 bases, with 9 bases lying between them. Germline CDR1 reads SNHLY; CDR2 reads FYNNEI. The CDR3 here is CASSELVSSYEQYF. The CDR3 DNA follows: TGTGCCAGCAGTGAGTTAGTCTCCTCCTACGAGCAGTACTTC.

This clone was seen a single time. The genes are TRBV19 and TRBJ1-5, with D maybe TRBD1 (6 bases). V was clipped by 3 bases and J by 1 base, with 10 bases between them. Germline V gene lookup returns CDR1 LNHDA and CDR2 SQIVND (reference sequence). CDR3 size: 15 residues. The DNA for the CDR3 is TGTGCCAGTAGTATGGACACAGGGAGCAATCAGCCCCAGCATTTT. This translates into CASSMDTGSNQPQHF.

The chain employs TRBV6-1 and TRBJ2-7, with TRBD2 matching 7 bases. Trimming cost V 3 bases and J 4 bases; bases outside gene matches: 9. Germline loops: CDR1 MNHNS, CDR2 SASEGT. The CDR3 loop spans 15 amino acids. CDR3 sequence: CASSDPWEGRYEQYF. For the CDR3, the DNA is TGTGCCAGCAGTGATCCCTGGGAGGGGAGGTACGAGCAGTACTTC.